The T cell receptor beta chain under discussion was sequenced for a study of T cell responses to AZD1222 COVID-19 vaccine. Study observations and caveats: A mostly white British donor set with more females was recruited, and clonal diversity was possibly underestimated. The reported proportion of spike-specific TCRs targeting unmutated variant regions was nearly half.

With regard to this clone: Antigen specificity is unknown.

The CDR3 extends over 18 amino acids. V was pared by 4 bases and J by 3 bases, with 11 bases of the junction left unmatched. Germline CDR1 reads SGHRS; CDR2 reads YFSETQ. Libraries were prepared by immunoSEQ multiplex PCR; TCRdb keeps only in-frame clonotypes and omits some of them. Of 50,000 to 60,000 clones in the sample, about 80% were seen once. The chain carries TRBV5-1 and TRBJ2-2; TRBD2 matches at 11 bases. This TCR was recovered from an adult who received the AZD1222 COVID-19 vaccine. This material consisted of peripheral blood, taken 28 days after the second AZD1222 dose. The CDR3 sequence: CASSQSDSGGADTGELFF. For the CDR3, the DNA is TGCGCCAGCAGCCAAAGCGATAGCGGGGGGGCAGACACCGGGGAGCTGTTTTTT.